The present TCR beta chain was sequenced within a study of cytomegalovirus exposure and HLA in healthy donors. The wider study: Earlier findings included some 120 million unique TCR beta sequences obtained from 180 million or so T cells. Study-level findings and limits: Earlier findings revealed that most TCR beta V segments proved productive either about 87% or about 30% of the time.

V was trimmed by 1 base and J by 4 bases, leaving 23 bases between them. Germline CDR1 reads SGHVS; CDR2 reads FQNEAQ. CDR3 length: 18 residues. A multiplex PCR was run with 60 Vbeta primers and 13 Jbeta primers. Measured with immunoSEQ multiplex PCR; TCRdb has only the in-frame clones, and not every one. Here the sample table reports some 120,000 clones. Note on this clone: Its antigen remains unidentified.

The sequencing sample was made of PBMCs. The gene calls are TRBV7-8 and TRBJ2-7; perhaps TRBD2 as D (5 bases). This TCR was recovered from a man between 35 and 55 years old in good health and CMV-seronegative. The CDR3 reads CASSLGAAFSALFYEQYF. In DNA form, the CDR3 reads TGTGCCAGCAGCTTAGGGGCCGCGTTTAGCGCCTTATTTTACGAGCAGTACTTC.